This T cell receptor (beta chain) was retrieved from a study of CD8+ T cells in alopecia areata. In the study overall: Administration of oral tofacitinib to treated patients was at 5 to 10 mg twice daily. Tofacitinib lasted 6 to 18 months, then 6 months off drug. Study results and caveats: Within the top 100, expanded CD8+ clones significantly decreased with tofacitinib, as did scalp clonality.

Following extraction, RNA underwent reverse transcription to cDNA, which served as the sequencing template. Some clones are missing from TCRdb's copy, which holds only in-frame ones; the method was immunoSEQ multiplex PCR. The sample carries under 95,000 clones, around three quarters recorded once. Treatment indicated: oral pan-JAK inhibitor, 5-10 mg twice daily. Comments on this clone: What it recognizes is unknown.

The germline V gene encodes CDR1 SGHAT and CDR2 FQNNGV. This CDR3 is built from 14 residues. Trimming removed 1 base at V and 3 bases at J, with 9 bases between. The rearrangement uses TRBV11-2 and TRBJ1-2, with unresolved D. The sequencing used CD8+ T cells sorted from blood, collected around week 44, from a patient treated with tofacitinib. The sequence was collected from a human donor with alopecia areata. CDR3 bases: TGTGCCAGCAGCTTAGGTGCAAGCTACTATGGCTACACCTTC. Encoded protein: CASSLGASYYGYTF.